This TCR beta chain was profiled in a study of blood T cells in healthy people across ages. Losses at the gene ends were 0 bases for V and 2 bases for J; bases not matched to a gene: 1. Per the germline V gene, CDR1 is GTSNPN and CDR2 is SVGIG (reference sequence). The CDR3 is made up of 14 amino acids. Primed by a sample-barcoded 5' primer and a J-beta primer mix, a second PCR proceeded for roughly 7 to 11 cycles. TCRdb fed the 5' RACE reads into MiXCR, producing one record per CDR3 protein. The sample contains more than 1.4 million distinct CDR3 sequences, around 42% of which appear only once. In its sample, this clonotype was seen once.

The sequencing sample was made of blood. The chain recombines TRBV30 with TRBJ1-5; 7 positions agree with TRBD1. This clonotype originated in a woman younger than 30 in good health. The CDR3 region has the DNA TGTGCCTGGAGTGTTACAGGGGGCAATCAGCCCCAGCATTTT. Its protein is CAWSVTGGNQPQHF.